This T cell receptor beta chain was recovered during a study of long-term antiretroviral therapy in people with HIV. Study information: First collections came about a decade before the 2015 immediate-ART recommendation.

Running of the v3.0 immunoSEQ assay took place at survey level. Here immunoSEQ multiplex PCR was the method, and the copy in TCRdb shows in-frame clones only, minus some. The sample gives around 20,000 clones, roughly 85% of which show up once; about 5.6% is in the top ten. Overall study findings and caveats: The study found that diversity rose after ART but stayed below transplant donor controls.

CDR1 MGHRA and CDR2 YSYEKL come from the germline V gene. This CDR3 has 16 amino acids. Trimming left V 0 bases short and J 0 bases short, with 10 bases between. A remark on this clone: Its antigen is as yet unknown.

The clonotype comes from a woman between 25 and 40 years old with HIV. The sequences come from unsorted PBMCs, collected 0.2 years after starting antiretroviral therapy. The chain employs TRBV4-1 and TRBJ2-3, with D unclear. For the CDR3, the DNA is TGCGCCAGCAGCCAAGACTCCGGTATTAGCACAGATACGCAGTATTTT. It specifies CASSQDSGISTDTQYF.